This T cell receptor (beta chain) was documented in a study of shared T cell receptors in the human thymus. The V gene's germline CDR1 is LNHDA and CDR2 SQIVND (reference sequence). V gave up 5 bases and J gave up 2 bases; unmatched junction bases: 6. The CDR3 runs to 16 residues. Some clones are missing from TCRdb's copy, which holds only in-frame ones; the method was immunoSEQ multiplex PCR. The repertoire has about 660,000 clones, 85% to 90% of them found once; the top ten carry 0.01%. The sample was also linked to a second study, of human thymus T cells. That study adds: Thymus tissue was removed during corrective cardiac surgery. Thymic and blood repertoires showed apparently biased V and J gene usage. Related research examined unrelated individuals and reported that their thymic repertoires overlapped highly.

The sample taken for sequencing was thymocytes. The rearrangement uses TRBV19 and TRBJ2-3; 11 nucleotides agree with TRBD2. The origin of this receptor is a boy in the first two years of life with a congenital heart defect. DNA of the CDR3: TGTGCCAGTAGTCCGGGACTAGCGGTACCCACAGATACGCAGTATTTT. It is translated as CASSPGLAVPTDTQYF.